The source of this T cell receptor (beta chain) is a study of PD-L1 blockade in urothelial cancer. Synthetic analogs of TCR templates were spiked into every PCR. Here immunoSEQ multiplex PCR was the method, and the copy in TCRdb shows in-frame clones only, minus some. The table lists more than 95,000 clones, approximately 85% of them singletons, with about 2.4% in the top ten. Time point reported: peripheral blood 6 weeks after treatment start. The V segment lost 3 bases and the J segment 9 bases; nucleotides outside the gene matches: 9. Germline lookup yields CDR1 SGHNT and CDR2 YYREEE (reference sequence). The CDR3 is 14 amino acids.

This specimen consisted of PBMCs, obtained around atezolizumab (anti-PD-L1) treatment. The sequence derives from a man aged 50 to 59 with urothelial cancer. This sequence joins TRBV5-4 and TRBJ2-1; 7 bases map to TRBD2. CDR3 amino acids: CASSSVEGGSEQFF. The CDR3 DNA sequence: TGTGCCAGCAGCTCTGTTGAGGGAGGGAGTGAGCAGTTCTTC.